The 26 T cell receptor beta chains given below trace back to one sample, sequenced in a study of cytomegalovirus exposure and HLA in healthy donors. 60 Vbeta and 13 Jbeta primers were used in PCR. Assay: immunoSEQ multiplex PCR; the TCRdb copy retains only in-frame clones and omits some. This sample's table reports 110,000 to 150,000 clones. Input material: PBMCs. The source of these receptors is a male donor in good health and CMV-seronegative.

This chain connects TRBV9 to TRBJ2-3; tentatively, D is TRBD2 (5 bases). Per the germline V gene, CDR1 is SGDLS and CDR2 is YYNGEE. The CDR3 is 15 residues long. V lost 0 bases and J lost 2, with 10 bases in between. The DNA for the CDR3 is TGTGCCAGCAGCGTAGCTGGCGGGTACACAGATACGCAGTATTTT. This codes for CASSVAGGYTDTQYF.

CDR3 amino acids: CASSTGTGRNTEAFF. CDR3 sequence (DNA): TGTGCCAGCTCAACCGGGACAGGGCGGAACACTGAAGCTTTCTTT. The chain uses TRBV18 and TRBJ1-1, with TRBD1 identical over 9 bases. The CDR3 is 15 residues long. Germline V CDR1 and CDR2: KGHSH, LQKENI. V trimming: 5 bases; J trimming: 1 base; junction bases outside the gene matches: 5.

V gene TRBV6-6 combines with J gene TRBJ1-6; weak D call: TRBD1 (5 bases). CDR1 and CDR2 from the germline V gene are MNHNY and SVGAGI (reference sequence). V gave up 5 bases and J gave up 7 bases, with 12 bases separating them. The CDR3 is 14 amino acids. This chain's CDR3 is CASSQTPGNSPLHF. In DNA form, the CDR3 reads TGTGCCAGCAGTCAAACCCCAGGGAATTCACCCCTCCACTTT.

The chain couples TRBV5-4 to TRBJ1-3, with 7 nucleotides matching TRBD1. The CDR3 has 14 residues. V lost 4 bases and J lost 2; bases outside the gene matches: 3. CDR1 is SGHNT and CDR2 is YYREEE in the germline V gene (reference sequence). The CDR3, as DNA: TGTGCCAGCAGCGGCGACAGGGCTGGAAACACCATATATTTT. Its protein is CASSGDRAGNTIYF.

The rearrangement links TRBV6-1 to TRBJ2-7, with D possibly being TRBD1 (5 bases). CDR3 length: 15 amino acids. Germline CDR1 MNHNS, CDR2 SASEGT. V lost 6 bases to trimming and J lost 1 base, with 16 bases between them. The CDR3, as DNA: TGTGCCAGCAGAGTTGACTGGACATTTTCCTACGAGCAGTACTTC. It is translated as CASRVDWTFSYEQYF.

This chain links TRBV6-5 with TRBJ2-7, with 7 bases aligning to TRBD1. The CDR3 loop spans 15 amino acids. Trimming at V came to 4 bases and at J to 3 bases, leaving 9 bases not matched to a gene. In germline, CDR1 is MNHEY, CDR2 SVGAGI. The CDR3 here is CASSFSRDRGYEQYF. In nucleotides, the CDR3 is TGTGCCAGCAGTTTCAGTCGGGACAGAGGCTACGAGCAGTACTTC.

V is TRBV25-1 and J is TRBJ1-1; D not certain. Germline CDR1 is MGHDK and CDR2 is SYGVNS. The CDR3 sequence is 14 residues long. V lost 1 base and J lost 10, with 16 bases in between. In DNA, the CDR3 is TGTGCCAGCAGTGAATCGGGAGGGTGGGCAAGAGCTTTCTTT. This sequence encodes CASSESGGWARAFF.

V gene TRBV27 combines with J gene TRBJ2-7, with TRBD1 as a possible D gene (6 bases). Trimming pared 5 bases from V and 6 bases from J, leaving 35 bases between. The CDR3 loop spans 20 amino acids. Germline V lookup: CDR1 MNHEY, CDR2 SMNVEV (reference sequence). The CDR3 bases are TGTGCCAGCAGTCACCCCCCGGCCCGTCCCTTCGGGACACGTGGAGGCGAGCAGTACTTC. Translating it yields CASSHPPARPFGTRGGEQYF.

The chain uses TRBV5-1 and TRBJ1-2, with 11 bases that match TRBD1. V trimming: 0 bases; J trimming: 8 bases; junction bases outside the gene matches: 6. Germline assignment: CDR1 SGHRS and CDR2 YFSETQ. This CDR3 has 15 amino acids. CDR3 bases: TGCGCCAGCAGCTTGGAAGGAGGACAGGGGGCAGGCTACACCTTC. It specifies CASSLEGGQGAGYTF.

This chain links TRBV6-5 with TRBJ2-7; the match to TRBD1 covers 8 bases. Germline V gene data show CDR1 as MNHEY and CDR2 as SVGAGI. J was trimmed by 2 bases and V by 4 bases; bases with no gene match: 10. The CDR3 loop spans 16 amino acids. The CDR3 bases are TGTGCCAGCAGTTCCCCCGGGACAGGATTTACCTACGAGCAGTACTTC. Translation: CASSSPGTGFTYEQYF.

The V gene is TRBV10-3, the J gene TRBJ2-1; tentative D call: TRBD1 (6 bases). This CDR3 has 13 amino acids. The germline gives CDR1 ENHRY, CDR2 SYGVKD. V was shortened by 3 bases and J by 9 bases, with 12 bases between the two germline ends. The CDR3 DNA is TGTGCCATCAGTGACAAACAGGGTGGTGAGCAGTTCTTC. Translating gives CAISDKQGGEQFF.

This rearrangement joins TRBV30 to TRBJ1-2; weak D call: TRBD1 (5 bases). The V end lost 0 bases, the J end lost 3 bases, and 14 bases lay between the germline ends. The CDR3 runs 15 residues. Germline V gene lookup returns CDR1 GTSNPN and CDR2 SVGIG (reference sequence). The CDR3: CAWSVPQGLYYGYTF. DNA of the CDR3: TGTGCCTGGAGTGTACCCCAGGGCCTTTACTATGGCTACACCTTC.

This sequence joins TRBV27 and TRBJ1-4; unclear D gene. The V gene lost 2 bases and the J gene lost 8 bases, with 15 bases spanning the gap. The CDR3 contains 15 residues. Per the germline V gene, CDR1 is MNHEY and CDR2 is SMNVEV (reference sequence). The CDR3 DNA reads TGTGCCAGCAGTTTAAGGACTCTGGTTGGGGAAAAACTGTTTTTT. It yields the protein CASSLRTLVGEKLFF. The whole variable domain, remainder taken from reference TRBV27 and TRBJ1-4, is EAQVTQNPRYLITVTGKKLTVTCSQNMNHEYMSWYRQDPGLGLRQIYYSMNVEVTDKGDVPEGYKVSRKEKRNFPLILESPSPNQTSLYFCASSLRTLVGEKLFFGSGTQLSVL.

The chain combines TRBV29-1 with TRBJ1-4; the D is unclear. V was pared by 6 bases and J by 7 bases, with 12 bases between. The length of the CDR3 is 12 residues. Per the germline V gene, CDR1 is SQVTM and CDR2 is ANQGSEA. The CDR3 sequence is CSVGQTSEKLFF. Here the CDR3 DNA reads TGCAGCGTGGGTCAGACAAGTGAAAAACTGTTTTTT.

The gene calls are TRBV5-1 and TRBJ1-1, with D unclear. Trimming took 4 bases from V and 7 from J, leaving 17 bases between them. CDR3 size: 14 residues. Germline CDR1 reads SGHRS; CDR2 reads YFSETQ. CDR3 amino acids: CASSGGDRTSEAFF. CDR3 DNA sequence: TGCGCCAGCAGCGGCGGCGACCGAACAAGTGAAGCTTTCTTT.

This rearrangement joins TRBV5-1 to TRBJ2-2, with a tentative D call TRBD1 (5 bases). Trimming cost V 4 bases and J 0 bases, with 13 bases left between them. The CDR3 is made up of 16 amino acids. Per germline, CDR1 SGHRS and CDR2 YFSETQ. The CDR3 coding sequence is TGCGCCAGCAGCAAGGCTAGGGGCGCGAACACCGGGGAGCTGTTTTTT. Protein product: CASSKARGANTGELFF.

The chain uses TRBV4-2 and TRBJ2-1; D possibly corresponds to TRBD2 (5 bases). Trimming removed 0 bases from V and 7 bases from J, with 13 bases in between. Germline V CDR1 and CDR2: LGHNA, YNFKEQ. This CDR3 region has 15 residues. The CDR3 is CASSQDGRGTNEQFF. The CDR3 nucleotides are TGTGCCAGCAGCCAAGATGGTCGGGGTACAAATGAGCAGTTCTTC.

The V and J genes are TRBV29-1 and TRBJ1-2, with D unclear. The CDR3 sequence is 9 residues long. The V gene lost 4 bases and the J gene lost 7 bases, with 4 bases spanning the gap. Germline-derived CDR1 and CDR2 are SQVTM and ANQGSEA. The CDR3 here is CSVAGGYTF. The CDR3, as DNA: TGCAGCGTTGCCGGTGGCTACACCTTC. The complete variable domain, with remaining parts taken from reference TRBV29-1 and TRBJ1-2, reads SAVISQKPSRDICQRGTSLTIQCQVDSQVTMMFWYRQQPGQSLTLIATANQGSEATYESGFVIDKFPISRPNLTFSTLTVSNMSPEDSSIYLCSVAGGYTFGSGTRLTVV.

The chain combines TRBV2 with TRBJ2-1, with D perhaps matching TRBD2 (6 bases). Trimming cost V 11 bases and J 7 bases, with 9 bases left between them. Per germline, CDR1 SNHLY and CDR2 FYNNEI. CDR3 length: 10 amino acids. The CDR3 DNA reads as TGTGCCCTCCGGGGGAATGAGCAGTTCTTC. This codes for CALRGNEQFF. Looking up the rest from reference TRBV2 and TRBJ2-1 gives the full variable domain: EPEVTQTPSHQVTQMGQEVILRCVPISNHLYFYWYRQILGQKVEFLVSFYNNEISEKSEIFDDQFSVERPDGSNFTLKIRSTKLEDSAMYFCALRGNEQFFGPGTRLTVL.

This chain joins TRBV5-1 and TRBJ2-1; TRBD2 might be the D (5 bases). The CDR3 loop spans 14 amino acids. Between the trimmed V and J ends, which lost 2 bases and 2 bases, there was a span of 8 bases. Per germline, CDR1 SGHRS and CDR2 YFSETQ. The CDR3 sequence is CASSFSETYNEQFF. CDR3 nucleotides: TGCGCCAGCAGCTTTAGCGAGACCTACAATGAGCAGTTCTTC.

With respect to this clone: This sample also contains other DNA sequences that code for the same CDR3. The chain couples TRBV5-1 to TRBJ1-5, with D hard to call. Trimming removed 4 bases from V and 3 bases from J, with 14 bases in between. CDR1 and CDR2 (germline): SGHRS, YFSETQ. The CDR3 covers 15 residues. Here the CDR3 DNA reads TGCGCCAGCAGCCCTGGAGTCAACAACAATCAGCCCCAGCATTTT. This codes for CASSPGVNNNQPQHF.

The chain couples TRBV21-1 to TRBJ1-1. TRBV21-1 is a known pseudogene. The CDR3 consists of 15 residues. This CDR3 is CASSKRLKGGSEAFF. The CDR3 nucleotides read TGTGCCAGCAGCAAACGCCTTAAGGGGGGGTCTGAAGCTTTCTTT.

The CDR3 region is CASSLVQGATTEAFF. In DNA form, the CDR3 reads TGTGCCAGCAGCTTAGTTCAGGGGGCGACCACTGAAGCTTTCTTT. This chain joins TRBV7-9 and TRBJ1-1, with 8 bases matching TRBD1. J lost 4 bases, V lost 1 base, and 5 bases had no gene match. Germline CDR1 is SEHNR and CDR2 is FQNEAQ (reference sequence). The CDR3 length is 15 residues.

Concerning this clone: An end of the junction does not agree with germline; a read error may underlie this. Distinct nucleotide sequences in the sample also encode this CDR3. The chain has TRBV13 and TRBJ1-6, with 9 bases lining up with TRBD1. This CDR3 spans 14 amino acids. Per the germline V gene, CDR1 is PRHDT and CDR2 is FYEKMQ (reference sequence). The CDR3 loop reads CASSSGQGLAPLHF. The CDR3 DNA reads as TGTGCCAGCAGCTCCGGACAGGGGTTGGCACCCCTACACTTT.

V is TRBV5-1 and J is TRBJ1-3; a weak D match, TRBD1 (5 bases). The CDR3 is 18 residues long. Per the germline V gene, CDR1 is SGHRS and CDR2 is YFSETQ. V was trimmed by 0 bases and J by 0 bases, leaving 16 bases between them. DNA of the CDR3: TGCGCCAGCAGCTTGGACCCACACAGGTCCGACTCTGGAAACACCATATATTTT. Translated: CASSLDPHRSDSGNTIYF.

This rearrangement joins TRBV4-2 to TRBJ2-1; 8 bases align to TRBD2. The CDR3 contains 16 residues. V lost 4 bases, J lost 4 bases, and 9 bases stayed unmatched. Germline values: CDR1 LGHNA, CDR2 YNFKEQ. The CDR3 loop is CASSPLTSGIYNEQFF. The CDR3 region has the DNA TGTGCCAGCAGCCCCCTAACTAGCGGAATTTACAATGAGCAGTTCTTC.